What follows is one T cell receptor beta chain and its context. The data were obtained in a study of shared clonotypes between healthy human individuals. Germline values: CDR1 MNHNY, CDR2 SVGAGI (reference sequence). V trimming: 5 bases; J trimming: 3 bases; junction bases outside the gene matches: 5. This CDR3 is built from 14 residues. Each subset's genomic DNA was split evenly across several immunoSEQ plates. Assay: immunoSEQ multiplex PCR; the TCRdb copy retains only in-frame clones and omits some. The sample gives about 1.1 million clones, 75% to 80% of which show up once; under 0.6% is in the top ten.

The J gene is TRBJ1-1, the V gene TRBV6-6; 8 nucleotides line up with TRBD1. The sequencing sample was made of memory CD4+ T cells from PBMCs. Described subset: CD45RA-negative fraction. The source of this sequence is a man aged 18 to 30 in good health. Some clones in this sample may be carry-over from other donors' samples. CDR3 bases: TGTGCCAGCAGTCTACAGGGGGGTTACACTGAAGCTTTCTTT. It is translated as CASSLQGGYTEAFF.